The rows below give T cell receptor beta chains drawn from one sample of a study of cytomegalovirus exposure and HLA in healthy donors. Profiling relied on immunoSEQ multiplex PCR, and the TCRdb table lists in-frame clones only, not all of them. Of around 190,000 clones listed, around 88% are singletons. The sample was PBMCs. The receptors were sampled from a middle-aged man in good health and CMV-seropositive. Both conserved end residues are part of each CDR3. The D gene is left open where the match is weak. The size field is filled for only some rows; it gives once, few, many or a size class.

D | J | size | V | DNA | CDR3
. | TRBJ2-5 | . | TRBV6-5 | TGTGCCAGCAGTTACTCGCCTAGCGTTGGAGAGACCCAGTACTTC | CASSYSPSVGETQYF
TRBD2 | TRBJ2-1 | . | TRBV9 | TGTGCCAGCAGCGCACGGGGGGGGCGGGAGGAGAATGAGCAGTTCTTC | CASSARGGREENEQFF
TRBD1 | TRBJ2-7 | . | TRBV4-2 | TGTGCCAGCAGCCAAGATGTCCGGGGACAGTCCCACGAGCAGTACTTC | CASSQDVRGQSHEQYF
. | TRBJ2-7 | . | TRBV7-6 | TGTGCCAGCAGCCCGGGTGCGGGTGGTCAGATGAGGCTATACGAGCAGTACTTC | CASSPGAGGQMRLYEQYF
. | TRBJ2-6 | . | TRBV9 | TGTGCCAGCAGCCCCCGAACGACGCTAGCGACTGGGGCCAACGTCCTGACTTTC | CASSPRTTLATGANVLTF
. | TRBJ2-1 | . | TRBV19 | TGTGCCAGTAGTAATTGGAGAAATGAGCAGTTCTTC | CASSNWRNEQFF
TRBD2 | TRBJ2-3 | . | TRBV7-9 | TGTGCCAGCAGCTTGTCCGGGACTAGCGGGATTAGGGGCACAGATACGCAGTATTTT | CASSLSGTSGIRGTDTQYF
. | TRBJ1-2 | . | TRBV9 | TGTGCCAGCAGCGTAGGTCAGGGTGGGGGCTACACCTTC | CASSVGQGGGYTF
. | TRBJ2-3 | few | TRBV9 | TGTGCCAGCAGCGCTACAGATACGCAGTATTTT | CASSATDTQYF
TRBD2 | TRBJ2-7 | . | TRBV6-1 | TGTGCCAGTGCACTAGCGGGAGTGCTCTACGAGCAGTACTTC | CASALAGVLYEQYF
TRBD2 | TRBJ2-5 | . | TRBV9 | TGTGCCAGCAGCGTAGGTAGCGGGAGGAGCCAAGAGACCCAGTACTTC | CASSVGSGRSQETQYF
. | TRBJ1-1 | once | TRBV19 | TGTGCCAGTCATAGGGGCACTGAAGCTTTCTTT | CASHRGTEAFF
TRBD1 | TRBJ2-7 | few | TRBV10-3 | TGTGCCATCAGTGAGGGGGACAGCCGAACCTACGAGCAGTACTTC | CAISEGDSRTYEQYF
TRBD2 | TRBJ2-5 | once | TRBV11-2 | TGTGCCAGCAGCTTGAAACGTCAGAGCGGGAAGCAGTACTTC | CASSLKRQSGKQYF
TRBD2 | TRBJ2-7 | few | TRBV13 | TGTGCCAGCAGTCAATACACTCGGACTAGCGGGAGGCAGAGCTCCTACGAGCAGTACTTC | CASSQYTRTSGRQSSYEQYF
. | TRBJ2-3 | once | TRBV6-7 | TGTGCCAGCAGTAGTACTTTACCCACAGATACGCAGTATTTT | CASSSTLPTDTQYF
. | TRBJ2-3 | . | TRBV7-6 | TGTGCCAGCAGCTTAGCGTGGGGGGGCACAGATACGCAGTATTTT | CASSLAWGGTDTQYF
. | TRBJ1-1 | few | TRBV6-1 | TGTGCCAGCAGAGGTCCCCTAGGAACTGAAGCTTTCTTT | CASRGPLGTEAFF
. | TRBJ2-1 | . | TRBV7-9 | TGTGCCAGCAGTAAAGTTTCTAGCGAAACCTACAATGAGCAGTTCTTC | CASSKVSSETYNEQFF
TRBD1 | TRBJ2-1 | . | TRBV18 | TGTGCCGGAAAGACAGGGGGCGATTCCTACAATGAGCAGTTCTTC | CAGKTGGDSYNEQFF
. | TRBJ2-7 | . | TRBV6-5 | TGTGCCAGCAGTTACTCGGTCGGGGAATCACACTACGAGCAGTACTTC | CASSYSVGESHYEQYF
TRBD2 | TRBJ2-7 | . | TRBV12-5 | TGTGCTAGTGCCCTGAGCGGGAGGGTCTACGAGCAGTACTTC | CASALSGRVYEQYF
TRBD1 | TRBJ1-1 | . | TRBV5-4 | TGTGCCAGCAGCTGGGGGACAGTTTCTATGAACACTGAAGCTTTCTTT | CASSWGTVSMNTEAFF
TRBD2 | TRBJ2-1 | . | TRBV19 | TGTGCCAGTAGTATATGGCTAGCGGACAATGAGCAGTTCTTC | CASSIWLADNEQFF
TRBD2 | TRBJ2-1 | . | TRBV2 | TGTGCCAGCACATCACTAGCGGCTTCGTACAATGAGCAGTTCTTC | CASTSLAASYNEQFF
. | TRBJ2-1 | . | TRBV5-6 | TGTGCCAGCAGCCTTCTAGCACCAGGCTTAGGGAATGAGCAGTTCTTC | CASSLLAPGLGNEQFF
. | TRBJ2-1 | few | TRBV7-8 | TGTGCCAGCAGCAAAAGCGGCGTCGGATTTGAGCAGTTCTTC | CASSKSGVGFEQFF
TRBD1 | TRBJ1-5 | . | TRBV6-5 | TGTGCCAGCAGGCAGCAGGGGGAACAGCCCCAGCATTTT | CASRQQGEQPQHF
. | TRBJ2-7 | . | TRBV6-5 | TGTGCCAGCAGCCCTAGCGCAGTCTACGAGCAGTACTTC | CASSPSAVYEQYF
. | TRBJ2-1 | once | TRBV6-1 | TGTGCCAGCAGTTCCGGGACTGTGGGGGAGCAGTTCTTC | CASSSGTVGEQFF
TRBD2 | TRBJ2-1 | . | TRBV6-5 | TGTGCCAGCAGTTCTCTAGCGGGAGGCCTATACAATGAGCAGTTCTTC | CASSSLAGGLYNEQFF
. | TRBJ2-1 | few | TRBV5-1 | TGCGCCAGCAGCCAGCCTTCTAGCGCTCGAAGCTCCTACAATGAGCAGTTCTTC | CASSQPSSARSSYNEQFF
. | TRBJ2-5 | . | TRBV27 | TGTGCCAGCAGTTCGCAGGGGTACCAAGAGACCCAGTACTTC | CASSSQGYQETQYF
. | TRBJ1-2 | . | TRBV2 | TGTGCCAGCAGTGAGTCGGGGGGGGGCCGAGGCTACACCTTC | CASSESGGGRGYTF